Below, 13 T cell receptor beta chains from the same sample are listed, as sequenced in a study of blood T cell repertoires in COVID-19 (TCRdb year 2020). Library generation was performed with the immunoSEQ multiplex PCR assay. TCRdb provides this immuneACCESS table in a form limited to in-frame rearrangements. Some clones are lacking; in checked studies, under half of them reflect an unresolved V gene, and why the rest are absent is not known. In this sample the table shows 150,000 to 200,000 clones, roughly 86% of which occur a single time. The top ten constitute under 3.5% of the sample. Sequences were obtained from peripheral blood. The receptors were gathered from a man between 70 and 80 years old with acute or convalescent COVID-19.

J is TRBJ1-5 and V is TRBV6-5, with D hard to call. There are 13 residues in the CDR3. Germline V gene data show CDR1 as MNHEY and CDR2 as SVGAGI. V was shortened by 8 bases and J by 2 bases, with 10 bases between the two germline ends. CDR3 sequence: CASRGSRNQPQHF. As DNA, the CDR3 is TGTGCCAGCCGGGGTTCGCGCAATCAGCCCCAGCATTTT.

The rearrangement joins TRBV5-1 to TRBJ2-3; possible D gene TRBD2, 7 bases. V dropped 0 bases and J dropped 6 bases, with 14 bases sitting between them. The germline CDR1 and CDR2 sequences are SGHRS and YFSETQ. This CDR3 region has 15 residues. The CDR3 loop reads CASSLGRGGLDTQYF. DNA of the CDR3: TGCGCCAGCAGCTTGGGAAGGGGGGGATTGGATACGCAGTATTTT.

This clone has a count of ten or more. The gene calls are TRBV30 and TRBJ2-5; possibly TRBD1 for D (6 bases). Trimming pared 1 base from V and 10 bases from J, leaving 13 bases between. The CDR3 consists of 12 residues. Germline CDR1 is GTSNPN and CDR2 is SVGIG (reference sequence). CDR3 sequence: CAWSARDNNQYF. The CDR3 nucleotides read TGTGCCTGGAGTGCCCGGGACAATAACCAGTACTTC.

This chain links TRBV19 with TRBJ1-6; D is perhaps TRBD1 (6 bases). V was shortened by 7 bases and J by 7 bases, with 11 bases between the two germline ends. The germline V gene has CDR1 LNHDA and CDR2 SQIVND (reference sequence). This CDR3 spans 13 amino acids. The CDR3 region has the DNA TGTGCCAGTAAGGACCAGGGGAATTCACCCCTCCACTTT. This gives the protein CASKDQGNSPLHF.

This sequence joins TRBV2 and TRBJ2-3; 8 bases agree with TRBD2. With V trimmed by 4 bases and J by 5 bases, 11 bases remained unmatched. Germline-derived CDR1 and CDR2 are SNHLY and FYNNEI. CDR3 length equals 16 residues. CDR3 in DNA: TGTGCCAGCAGTGCTCGAGGACTAGCTTCGGAAGATACGCAGTATTTT. Translation: CASSARGLASEDTQYF.

J is TRBJ1-1 and V is TRBV11-3; possibly TRBD1 for D (5 bases). V was shortened by 4 bases and J by 0 bases, with 6 bases between the two germline ends. Looked up from germline, CDR1 is SGHNT and CDR2 is YENEEA. This CDR3 is built from 13 residues. CDR3 amino acids: CASSSRVNTEAFF. Here the CDR3 DNA reads TGTGCCAGCAGCTCCAGGGTGAACACTGAAGCTTTCTTT.

V usage is TRBV10-2 and J usage is TRBJ1-2; 9 positions match TRBD1. Trimming removed 6 bases from V and 8 bases from J; junction bases left unmatched: 16. The CDR3 runs to 16 residues. Germline V gives CDR1 WSHSY, CDR2 SAAADI. The CDR3: CASSPTVFTGGGGYTF. The CDR3 bases are TGCGCCAGCAGCCCCACCGTATTTACAGGGGGCGGCGGCTACACCTTC.

V usage is TRBV4-1 and J usage is TRBJ1-1; D perhaps matches TRBD1 (6 bases). Trimming shortened V by 0 bases and J by 5 bases, and 16 bases separated the two germline ends. The CDR3 has 16 residues. CDR1 is MGHRA, CDR2 YSYEKL, per germline. CDR3 sequence: CASSQDRTVWRTEAFF. The DNA for the CDR3 is TGCGCCAGCAGCCAAGATAGGACAGTCTGGAGGACTGAAGCTTTCTTT.

The chain links TRBV28 to TRBJ1-5; D is unclear. Trimming took 6 bases from V and 3 from J, leaving 12 bases between them. There are 14 residues in the CDR3. The germline gives CDR1 MDHEN, CDR2 SYDVKM. CDR3: CASRIYSTNQPQHF. In nucleotides, the CDR3 is TGTGCCAGCAGGATATACAGCACCAATCAGCCCCAGCATTTT.

CDR3 nucleotide sequence: TGTGCCAGCAGCCAAGTGGGGTACCAGGGAAATGAGCAGTTCTTC. Translating gives CASSQVGYQGNEQFF. The chain carries TRBV3-1 (or the pseudogene TRBV3-2) and TRBJ2-1; TRBD1 is a possible D gene (5 bases). Trimming took 1 base from V and 7 from J, leaving 14 bases between them. This CDR3 is 15 amino acids long. Per the germline V gene, CDR1 is LGHDT and CDR2 is YNNKEL (reference sequence).

The gene calls are TRBV2 and TRBJ2-7, with TRBD1 matching over 7 bases. The V gene's germline CDR1 is SNHLY and CDR2 FYNNEI. This CDR3 is 14 amino acids long. J was trimmed by 1 base and V by 6 bases; bases with no gene match: 6. Here the CDR3 DNA reads TGTGCCAGCAGCTGGGACAGAGTTTCCTACGAGCAGTACTTC. As protein: CASSWDRVSYEQYF.

The chain is built from TRBV11-2 and TRBJ2-2, with a possible D match to TRBD2 (5 bases). V shed 3 bases and J shed 6 bases, with 11 bases lying between them. CDR1 and CDR2 (germline): SGHAT, FQNNGV. This CDR3 is 14 amino acids long. Here the CDR3 reads CASSFSGGPGELFF. CDR3 nucleotides: TGTGCCAGCAGCTTTTCCGGAGGACCCGGGGAGCTGTTTTTT.

Only a few counts were recorded for this clone. J is TRBJ1-1 and V is TRBV7-8; D is unclear. This CDR3 is built from 15 residues. The germline V and J ends were trimmed by 5 bases and 0 bases, with 13 bases remaining between them. CDR1 SGHVS and CDR2 FQNEAQ come from the germline V gene. The CDR3, as DNA: TGTGCCAGCAGCCCCCGTCGGACTATGAACACTGAAGCTTTCTTT. Translated, it gives CASSPRRTMNTEAFF.